This T cell receptor beta chain appears in the sequencing data of a study of early T cells in non-severe SARS-CoV-2 infection. CDR1 MDHEN and CDR2 SYDVKM come from the germline V gene. Trimming took 3 bases from V and 2 from J, leaving 2 bases between them. The CDR3 has 11 amino acids. TCRdb itself ran the 5' RACE reads through MiXCR, one entry per CDR3 protein. This table has about 50,000 distinct CDR3 sequences, roughly 15% appearing once. This clonotype occurred many times. The TCR comes from an adult who was a healthcare worker with PCR-confirmed SARS-CoV-2 infection or an uninfected control (not recorded which). The material sequenced was whole blood, taken at baseline. The V gene is TRBV28, the J gene TRBJ2-7; D remains ambiguous. The CDR3 DNA is TGTGCCAGCAGTTTGACCTACGAGCAGTACTTC. It translates to CASSLTYEQYF.